These T cell receptor beta chains were read from a single sample in a study of blood T cell repertoires in COVID-19. Clones were read by immunoSEQ multiplex PCR, and TCRdb kept only the in-frame ones, dropping some. The repertoire includes under 300,000 clones, around 90% of them detected once, and approximately 2.4% sits in the top ten. The specimen was PBMCs or T cells enriched from blood (not recorded which). The receptors here all came from a middle-aged woman with acute COVID-19. Both conserved end residues are part of each CDR3. A D gene is named only where the DNA matches it firmly. Not all rows give a size; the values are once, few, many and, for expanded clones, a class.

d_call | clone_size | j_call | v_call | cdr3_nt | cdr3_aa
- | - | TRBJ1-1 | TRBV14 | TGTGCCAGCAGCCAGGGTGGGACTACCACTGAAGCTTTCTTT | CASSQGGTTTEAFF
- | - | TRBJ1-5 | TRBV6-5 | TGTGCCAGCAGTCCCCGATGGGGGCCGAATCAGCCCCAGCATTTT | CASSPRWGPNQPQHF
- | once | TRBJ1-2 | TRBV4-3 | TGCGCCAGCAGCCCTCGCGGCTCCAACTATGGCTACACCTTC | CASSPRGSNYGYTF
- | - | TRBJ1-6 | TRBV5-4 | TGTGCCAGCAGCTACACGTCTCCCGGGAGCTCACCCCTCCACTTT | CASSYTSPGSSPLHF
- | - | TRBJ2-3 | TRBV7-9 | TGTGCCAGCAGCTTAGATTTGGGGTTAGCGCGTGATACGCAGTATTTT | CASSLDLGLARDTQYF
TRBD1 | - | TRBJ2-1 | TRBV7-3 | TGTGCCAGCAGCCTCAATCCTGGACAGGGTGGGTACAATGAGCAGTTCTTC | CASSLNPGQGGYNEQFF
- | - | TRBJ1-1 | TRBV10-2 | TGCGCCAGCAGTGCGGGGAGGATTACTGAAGCTTTCTTT | CASSAGRITEAFF
- | - | TRBJ2-3 | TRBV13 | TGTGCCAGCAGCATGAACAGGGAACGAGATACGCAGTATTTT | CASSMNRERDTQYF
- | - | TRBJ2-3 | TRBV27 | TGTGCCAGCAGTTATATCCTAGGAGTCGCGCAGTATTTT | CASSYILGVAQYF
TRBD1 | - | TRBJ1-5 | TRBV5-1 | TGCGCCAGCAGCTTCGGGACAGGCAATCAGCCCCAGCATTTT | CASSFGTGNQPQHF
- | - | TRBJ2-6 | TRBV29-1 | TGCAGCGTGGAGGTGGGAGACTCTGGGGCCAACGTCCTGACTTTC | CSVEVGDSGANVLTF
- | - | TRBJ2-3 | TRBV7-9 | TGTGCCAGCAGCTTACTCAGGTCTCGGAGGACAGATACGCAGTATTTT | CASSLLRSRRTDTQYF
- | once | TRBJ1-5 | TRBV7-6 | TGTGCCAGCAGCTTAACGGCCAGGCAGCTAAATCAGCCCCAGCATTTT | CASSLTARQLNQPQHF
- | - | TRBJ1-2 | TRBV5-5 | TGTGCCAGCTCAGAGTCACCTCCGGGGGGCTACACCTTC | CASSESPPGGYTF
TRBD1 | - | TRBJ2-2 | TRBV9 | TGTGCCAGCAGCGTAGAGGGGGCCGGGCAAGGGGAGCTGTTTTTT | CASSVEGAGQGELFF
- | - | TRBJ1-1 | TRBV5-1 | TGCGCCAGCAGCTTGGAAGGGGGGGCAGTGAACACTGAAGCTTTCTTT | CASSLEGGAVNTEAFF
TRBD1 | - | TRBJ1-6 | TRBV19 | TGTGCCAGTAAGGACAGGGGCTATTATAATTCACCCCTCCACTTT | CASKDRGYYNSPLHF
TRBD2 | - | TRBJ2-5 | TRBV7-2 | TGTGCCAGCAGCTTAGTTGCCAGCGGGGGTTGGGAGACCCAGTACTTC | CASSLVASGGWETQYF
TRBD1 | - | TRBJ1-1 | TRBV4-1 | TGCGCCAGCAGGAAGACAGGGGACACTGAAGCTTTCTTT | CASRKTGDTEAFF
TRBD2 | - | TRBJ2-7 | TRBV24-1 | TGTGCCACCAGTGCCTCCCCGGGGGGTCAATACGAGCAGTACTTC | CATSASPGGQYEQYF
- | once | TRBJ1-2 | TRBV28 | TGTGCCAGCAGTCCCAGGAGGGTAGCTAACTATGGCTACACCTTC | CASSPRRVANYGYTF
- | - | TRBJ1-2 | TRBV2 | TGTGCCAGCACCGGGGGGAAAAACTATGGCTACACCTTC | CASTGGKNYGYTF
TRBD2 | - | TRBJ2-7 | TRBV10-3 | TGTGCCATCAGTGAGGCGGGGGGGCCCTCCTACGAGCAGTACTTC | CAISEAGGPSYEQYF
TRBD2 | - | TRBJ2-3 | TRBV4-2 | TGTGCCAGCAGCCCTTACCAGAGTAGCGGGAGTTTCGATGTTAGGGCAGATACGCAGTATTTT | CASSPYQSSGSFDVRADTQYF
- | - | TRBJ1-1 | TRBV9 | TGTGCCAGCAGCCCGCAAGGCGGTACTGAAGCTTTCTTT | CASSPQGGTEAFF
- | - | TRBJ2-1 | TRBV5-1 | TGCGCCAGCAGCTTGACGACCGGGTCCTACAATGAGCAGTTCTTC | CASSLTTGSYNEQFF
- | once | TRBJ2-7 | TRBV27 | TGTGCCAGCAGTTTAGTCGCTCAGGGTCCCTACGAGCAGTACTTC | CASSLVAQGPYEQYF
TRBD1 | - | TRBJ1-5 | TRBV4-1 | TGCGCCAGCAGCCAAGACGGGACAGGGAGCAATCAGCCCCAGCATTTT | CASSQDGTGSNQPQHF
- | - | TRBJ2-7 | TRBV18 | TGTGCCAGCTCCCGGACAGACACCTACGAGCAGTACTTC | CASSRTDTYEQYF
TRBD1 | - | TRBJ2-7 | TRBV24-1 | TGTGCCACCAGTGACTCCGGGACAGGAGCCTACGAGCAGTACTTC | CATSDSGTGAYEQYF
TRBD1 | - | TRBJ2-1 | TRBV24-1 | TGTGCCACCAGTGATTTGCAACAGGGGGAACAGTTCTTC | CATSDLQQGEQFF
TRBD1 | - | TRBJ1-2 | TRBV3-1/TRBV3-2 | TGTGCCAGCAGCCAAGGGACAGGGAGCAACTATGGCTACACCTTC | CASSQGTGSNYGYTF
- | - | TRBJ2-7 | TRBV5-5 | TGTGCCAGCAGCTTGCCTAGCGTCTACGAGCAGTACTTC | CASSLPSVYEQYF
TRBD1 | - | TRBJ2-1 | TRBV24-1 | TGTGCCACCAGTGACCCGGGACAGGGTTACAATGAGCAGTTCTTC | CATSDPGQGYNEQFF
- | - | TRBJ2-6 | TRBV5-1 | TGCGCCAGCAGCTTGGATGCCAGGGGAAGCTCTGGGGCCAACGTCCTGACTTTC | CASSLDARGSSGANVLTF
- | once | TRBJ1-2 | TRBV2 | TGTGCCAGCAGTGAACAGACAGTTAACTATGGCTACACCTTC | CASSEQTVNYGYTF
- | - | TRBJ2-7 | TRBV7-9 | TGTGCCAGCAGCCCCCTTCGGGGGTCTAGCATCTACGAGCAGTACTTC | CASSPLRGSSIYEQYF
- | - | TRBJ1-4 | TRBV28 | TGTGCCAGCAGTTCACCGGGCGGGGTTAGGGAAAAACTGTTTTTT | CASSSPGGVREKLFF
TRBD1 | - | TRBJ2-2 | TRBV7-8 | TGTGCCAGCAGCACCTGGACAGGGGGCTCCGGGGAGCTGTTTTTT | CASSTWTGGSGELFF
TRBD1 | - | TRBJ1-1 | TRBV5-1 | TGCGCCAGCAGCTTGGGGGACACAGGGGGGAACACTGAAGCTTTCTTT | CASSLGDTGGNTEAFF
- | once | TRBJ1-4 | TRBV5-8 | TGTGCCAGCAGCTTAGGCGGAAGTCCAACTAATGAAAAACTGTTTTTT | CASSLGGSPTNEKLFF
TRBD1 | - | TRBJ1-2 | TRBV29-1 | TGCAGCGCCGGGGACAGGCCAGACTATGGCTACACCTTC | CSAGDRPDYGYTF
- | - | TRBJ1-2 | TRBV14 | TGTGCCAGCAGCCAGCAGGGTTTCTATGGCTACACCTTC | CASSQQGFYGYTF
TRBD2 | - | TRBJ2-1 | TRBV5-1 | TGCGCCAGCAGCGCAGCAAGCGGGAGGGCCGGGGGTGAGCAGTTCTTC | CASSAASGRAGGEQFF
TRBD1 | - | TRBJ1-1 | TRBV24-1 | TGTGCCACCAGTGATGTAACCGGGACAGGTCTCTTTCGAGCTTTCTTT | CATSDVTGTGLFRAFF
- | - | TRBJ2-7 | TRBV4-3 | TGCGCCAGCAGCCAAGATCGGAATAGCTATTACGAGCAGTACTTC | CASSQDRNSYYEQYF
- | once | TRBJ1-6 | TRBV7-2 | TGTGCCAGCAGCTTGGGACACTTTAATTCACCCCTCCACTTT | CASSLGHFNSPLHF
TRBD1 | - | TRBJ1-4 | TRBV15 | TGTGCCACCAGCGACAGGGGGGCTAATGAAAAACTGTTTTTT | CATSDRGANEKLFF
- | - | TRBJ1-1 | TRBV5-1 | TGCGCCAGCAGCTTTTCGGGACAAAAGAACACTGAAGCTTTCTTT | CASSFSGQKNTEAFF
- | - | TRBJ2-1 | TRBV11-3 | TGTGCCAGCAGCTCGACTAGTACGGGTGTCAATGAGCAGTTCTTC | CASSSTSTGVNEQFF
TRBD1 | - | TRBJ2-5 | TRBV14 | TGTGCCAGCAGCCCCAGACAGGGGAGCCAAGAGACCCAGTACTTC | CASSPRQGSQETQYF
TRBD1 | - | TRBJ2-5 | TRBV5-4 | TGTGCCAGCAGCCAAGGCGGACAGGGGGCTTCGGGGGAGACCCAGTACTTC | CASSQGGQGASGETQYF